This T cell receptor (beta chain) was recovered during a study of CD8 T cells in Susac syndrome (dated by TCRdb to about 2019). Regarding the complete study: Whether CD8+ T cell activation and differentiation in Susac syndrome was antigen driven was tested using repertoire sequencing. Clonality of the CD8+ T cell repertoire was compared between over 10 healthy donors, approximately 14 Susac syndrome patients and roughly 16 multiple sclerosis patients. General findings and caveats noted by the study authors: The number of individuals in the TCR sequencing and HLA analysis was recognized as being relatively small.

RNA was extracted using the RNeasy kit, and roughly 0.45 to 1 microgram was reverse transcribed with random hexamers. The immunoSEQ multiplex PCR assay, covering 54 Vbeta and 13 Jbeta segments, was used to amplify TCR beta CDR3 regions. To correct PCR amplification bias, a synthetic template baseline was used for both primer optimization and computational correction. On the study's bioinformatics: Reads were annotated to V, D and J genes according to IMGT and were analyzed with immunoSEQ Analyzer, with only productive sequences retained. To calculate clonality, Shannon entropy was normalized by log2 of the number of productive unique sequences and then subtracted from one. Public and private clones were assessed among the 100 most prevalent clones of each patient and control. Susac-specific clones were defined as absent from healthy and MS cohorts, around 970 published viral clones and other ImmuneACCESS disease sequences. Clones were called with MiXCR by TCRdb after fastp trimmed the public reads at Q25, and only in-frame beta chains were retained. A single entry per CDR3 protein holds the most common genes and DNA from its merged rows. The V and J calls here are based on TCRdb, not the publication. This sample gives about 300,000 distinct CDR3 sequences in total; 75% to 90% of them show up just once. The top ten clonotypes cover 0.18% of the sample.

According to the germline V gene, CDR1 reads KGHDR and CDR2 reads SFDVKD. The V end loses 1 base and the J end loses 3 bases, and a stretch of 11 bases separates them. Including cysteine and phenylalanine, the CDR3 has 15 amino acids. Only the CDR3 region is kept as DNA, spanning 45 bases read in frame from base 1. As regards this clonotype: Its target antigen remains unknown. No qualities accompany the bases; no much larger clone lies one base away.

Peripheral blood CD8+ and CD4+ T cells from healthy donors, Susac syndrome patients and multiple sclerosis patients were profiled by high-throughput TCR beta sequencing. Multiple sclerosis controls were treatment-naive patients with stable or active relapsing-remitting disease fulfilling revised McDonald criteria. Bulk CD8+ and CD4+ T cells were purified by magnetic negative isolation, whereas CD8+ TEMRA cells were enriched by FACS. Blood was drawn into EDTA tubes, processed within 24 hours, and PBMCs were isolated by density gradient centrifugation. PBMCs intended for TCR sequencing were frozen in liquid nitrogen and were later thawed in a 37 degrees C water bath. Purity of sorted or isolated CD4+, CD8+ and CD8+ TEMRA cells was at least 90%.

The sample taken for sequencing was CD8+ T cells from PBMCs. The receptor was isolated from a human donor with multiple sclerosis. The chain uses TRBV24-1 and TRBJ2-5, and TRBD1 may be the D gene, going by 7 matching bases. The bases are TGTGCCACCAGTGATTTCCGGGGGACAGAAGAGACCCAGTACTTC. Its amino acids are CATSDFRGTEETQYF.